These T cell receptor beta chains were read from a single sample in a study of T cells in Graves' hyperthyroidism and ophthalmopathy. Each CDR3 protein is one row after TCRdb ran MiXCR on the multiplex PCR reads. The table has roughly 800,000 distinct CDR3 sequences, 35% to 45% seen once. Material for sequencing was blood. These receptors all stem from a young man with Graves' hyperthyroidism. Each CDR3 is given with its conserved first and last residue. A D gene is named only where the DNA matches it firmly. Expanded clones get a size class; other rows say once, few or many, or leave the size out.

cdr3_aa: CASSALLGRNTEAFF; cdr3_nt: TGTGCCAGCAGCGCTCTATTGGGGAGGAACACTGAAGCTTTCTTT; j_call: TRBJ1-1; clone_size: -; v_call: TRBV7-9; d_call: -
cdr3_aa: CASSIIGGPNTGELFF; cdr3_nt: TGTGCCAGTAGTATAATCGGGGGGCCGAACACCGGGGAGCTGTTTTTT; j_call: TRBJ2-2; clone_size: -; v_call: TRBV19; d_call: -
cdr3_aa: CAISESGGPNTEAFF; cdr3_nt: TGTGCCATCAGTGAATCAGGGGGCCCGAACACTGAAGCTTTCTTT; j_call: TRBJ1-1; clone_size: many; v_call: TRBV10-3; d_call: TRBD1
cdr3_aa: CASSSLAGVSNEQYF; cdr3_nt: TGTGCCAGCAGCTCTCTAGCGGGAGTTTCGAACGAGCAGTACTTC; j_call: TRBJ2-7; clone_size: few; v_call: TRBV7-2; d_call: TRBD2
cdr3_aa: CASSWDSSNTEAFF; cdr3_nt: TGTGCCAGCAGCTGGGACTCATCGAACACTGAAGCTTTCTTT; j_call: TRBJ1-1; clone_size: -; v_call: TRBV5-5; d_call: -
cdr3_aa: CATSDPTNYGYTF; cdr3_nt: TGTGCCACCAGTGACCCGACCAACTATGGCTACACCTTC; j_call: TRBJ1-2; clone_size: -; v_call: TRBV24-1; d_call: -
cdr3_aa: CASRTGLDQPQHF; cdr3_nt: TGTGCCAGTCGGACAGGGTTAGATCAGCCCCAGCATTTT; j_call: TRBJ1-5; clone_size: many; v_call: TRBV19; d_call: TRBD1
cdr3_aa: CASSSPGQLPETQYF; cdr3_nt: TGTGCCAGCAGCTCACCGGGACAGCTGCCAGAGACCCAGTACTTC; j_call: TRBJ2-5; clone_size: -; v_call: TRBV9; d_call: TRBD1
cdr3_aa: CASTLRGKSLQTQYF; cdr3_nt: TGTGCCAGCACCCTAAGGGGGAAGTCATTACAGACCCAGTACTTC; j_call: TRBJ2-5; clone_size: -; v_call: TRBV27; d_call: -
cdr3_aa: CASSEFLGTGELLF; cdr3_nt: TGTGCCAGCAGTGAATTTTTAGGCACCGGGGAGCTGCTTTTT; j_call: TRBJ2-2; clone_size: -; v_call: TRBV25-1; d_call: -
cdr3_aa: CGAGGRGDGELFF; cdr3_nt: TGTGGGGCGGGAGGTCGAGGCGACGGGGAGCTGTTTTTT; j_call: TRBJ2-2; clone_size: few; v_call: TRBV19; d_call: TRBD2
cdr3_aa: CSVEAPGPLVSYTF; cdr3_nt: TGCAGCGTTGAGGCGCCCGGGCCACTCGTAAGCTACACCTTC; j_call: TRBJ1-2; clone_size: many; v_call: TRBV29-1; d_call: -
cdr3_aa: CSLVNPYGYTF; cdr3_nt: TGCAGCTTAGTCAACCCCTATGGCTACACCTTC; j_call: TRBJ1-2; clone_size: -; v_call: TRBV29-1; d_call: -
cdr3_aa: CSVVRLAYSGANVLTF; cdr3_nt: TGCAGCGTTGTCCGACTAGCGTACTCTGGGGCCAACGTCCTGACTTTC; j_call: TRBJ2-6; clone_size: -; v_call: TRBV29-1; d_call: TRBD2